This TCR beta chain was captured by sequencing in a study of T cells in Graves' hyperthyroidism and ophthalmopathy. Study-wide context: Peripheral blood was drawn at first diagnosis, prior to all treatment.

The table lists this clonotype with many counts. Graves' hyperthyroidism is called stable when ophthalmopathy does not progress within 18 months. With a duration under 2 months, the hyperthyroidism was newly diagnosed in patients aged 18 to 65. Germline V gene data show CDR1 as DFQATT and CDR2 as SNEGSKA (reference sequence). The CDR3 consists of 14 residues. V was clipped by 1 base and J by 7 bases; unmatched bases: 4. Amplification of TCR beta CDR3 regions was performed using RNA transcripts as template. The TCR CDR3 was amplified in a first-round RT-PCR using the HTBI primer set. One entry per CDR3 protein, called by TCRdb with MiXCR from the multiplex PCR reads. Among a few hundred thousand distinct CDR3 sequences listed, about a sixth were seen once.

The sequenced sample consisted of blood. This TCR was recovered from a young woman with Graves' hyperthyroidism. V usage is TRBV20-1 and J usage is TRBJ1-5; 10 nucleotides agree with TRBD1. This CDR3 reads CSARGQGARQPQHF. DNA for the CDR3: TGCAGTGCTAGAGGACAGGGGGCGCGGCAGCCCCAGCATTTT.